The following is a T cell receptor beta chain sequence with its context. The antigen is unknown. The source of the sample is a study of cytomegalovirus exposure and HLA in healthy donors. Study results and limitations: Subsequent analysis revealed that first-cohort TCR clusters tended to co-occur in the approximately 120 validation repertoires. Cytomegalovirus-associated TCR beta chains were listed, numbering 150 to 200. Across donors, most TCRs were seen rarely, yet some public ones were widespread. There were three CMV-associated chains whose specificity for CMV antigens was confirmed in vitro.

Measured with immunoSEQ multiplex PCR; TCRdb has only the in-frame clones, and not every one. This repertoire shows around 300,000 clones, around 90% found once; its top ten account for approximately 1%. CDR3 size: 14 residues. V was trimmed by 3 bases and J by 7 bases, leaving 16 bases between them. Germline CDR1 and CDR2: MGHRA and YSYEKL. This sequence originates from a woman aged 25 to 39 in good health and CMV-seropositive. Sequencing input: PBMCs. The chain has TRBV4-1 and TRBJ2-7; D unclear. The CDR3 DNA reads TGCGCCAGCAGCCACCCGAGCGTGGTGGGAGAGCAGTACTTC. As protein: CASSHPSVVGEQYF.